The 7 T cell receptor beta chains below come from one sample, sequenced in a study of Ad26.COV2.S vaccination and SARS-CoV-2 variants. Treatment specified: 15 to 20 received Ad26.COV2.S at low or high dose, single or two shots; five or six received placebo; per-sample allocation not given. After the first vaccine or placebo injection, samples were drawn on day 63. Data came from immunoSEQ multiplex PCR; TCRdb stores just in-frame clones and leaves some out. The sample yields hundreds of thousands of clones, 92% seen once. Material: peripheral blood, obtained in a trial of Ad26.COV2.S vaccine versus placebo. The receptors originated from a person aged 18-60 years who received the Ad26.COV2.S COVID-19 vaccine or a placebo.

This rearrangement joins TRBV11-3 to TRBJ2-2; TRBD2 matches 16 bases. CDR1 and CDR2 from the germline V gene are SGHNT and YENEEA. This CDR3 comprises 18 residues. J lost 8 bases, V lost 6 bases, and 12 bases had no gene match. In nucleotides, the CDR3 is TGTGCCAGCAGTTCACCGGGACTAGCGGGGGGGCGGACTGGGGAGCTGTTTTTT. Amino acid sequence: CASSSPGLAGGRTGELFF. Filled out from reference TRBV11-3 and TRBJ2-2, the complete variable domain reads EAGVVQSPRYKIIEKKQPVAFWCNPISGHNTLYWYLQNLGQGPELLIRYENEEAVDDSQLPKDRFSAERLKGVDSTLKIQPAELGDSAVYLCASSSPGLAGGRTGELFFGEGSRLTVL.

The chain couples TRBV5-1 to TRBJ1-1; 8 bases line up with TRBD1. The CDR3 contains 15 residues. V lost 4 bases to trimming and J lost 2 bases; unmatched junction nucleotides: 7. Germline V CDR1 and CDR2: SGHRS, YFSETQ. CDR3 in amino acids: CASSGGQGLNTEAFF. The CDR3 bases are TGCGCCAGCAGCGGTGGACAGGGCCTCAACACTGAAGCTTTCTTT.

This clone was observed a few times. The V gene is TRBV6-1, the J gene TRBJ2-7, with D possibly matching TRBD1 (6 bases). CDR3 length: 16 amino acids. The V end lost 3 bases, the J end lost 5 bases, and 20 bases lay between the germline ends. Looked up from germline, CDR1 is MNHNS and CDR2 is SASEGT. The CDR3 DNA reads as TGTGCCAGCAGTGACCTCGTAGACAGGATACGCGACGAGCAGTACTTC. This encodes CASSDLVDRIRDEQYF.

The CDR3 loop reads CSATNKETQYF. CDR3 bases: TGCAGTGCTACGAACAAAGAGACCCAGTACTTC. The chain couples TRBV20-1 to TRBJ2-5; unclear D gene. V was cut by 4 bases and J by 3 bases, with 6 bases left in between. The CDR3 extends over 11 amino acids. The germline V gene encodes CDR1 DFQATT and CDR2 SNEGSKA (reference sequence).

V usage is TRBV6-5 and J usage is TRBJ2-3; perhaps TRBD2 as D (6 bases). Germline CDR1 reads MNHEY; CDR2 reads SVGAGI. The V and J ends lost 2 bases and 4 bases respectively, with 16 bases between them. CDR3 length equals 16 residues. The CDR3 DNA reads as TGTGCCAGCAGTTACCGACGCGGGTGGGACTCAGATACGCAGTATTTT. This translates into CASSYRRGWDSDTQYF.

Only one count was recorded for this clone. This rearrangement joins TRBV4-1 to TRBJ2-1, with 9 bases identical to TRBD2. Germline V lookup: CDR1 MGHRA, CDR2 YSYEKL. The CDR3 length is 18 residues. V shed 4 bases and J 2 bases; nucleotides not matched to a gene: 12. The CDR3 nucleotides are TGCGCCAGCAGCCGCAGTGGGGTAGCGGGGGCCCCCTACAATGAGCAGTTCTTC. It specifies CASSRSGVAGAPYNEQFF.

The chain couples TRBV5-1 to TRBJ2-3; maybe TRBD1 (5 bases). Germline V gene sequence: CDR1 SGHRS, CDR2 YFSETQ. Trimming took 0 bases from V and 1 from J, leaving 9 bases between them. The CDR3 has 15 residues. DNA for the CDR3: TGCGCCAGCAGCTTGGGTACCAGGGGCACAGATACGCAGTATTTT. Its protein product is CASSLGTRGTDTQYF. The whole variable domain, remainder taken from reference TRBV5-1 and TRBJ2-3, is KAGVTQTPRYLIKTRGQQVTLSCSPISGHRSVSWYQQTPGQGLQFLFEYFSETQRNKGNFPGRFSGRQFSNSRSEMNVSTLELGDSALYLCASSLGTRGTDTQYFGPGTRLTVL.